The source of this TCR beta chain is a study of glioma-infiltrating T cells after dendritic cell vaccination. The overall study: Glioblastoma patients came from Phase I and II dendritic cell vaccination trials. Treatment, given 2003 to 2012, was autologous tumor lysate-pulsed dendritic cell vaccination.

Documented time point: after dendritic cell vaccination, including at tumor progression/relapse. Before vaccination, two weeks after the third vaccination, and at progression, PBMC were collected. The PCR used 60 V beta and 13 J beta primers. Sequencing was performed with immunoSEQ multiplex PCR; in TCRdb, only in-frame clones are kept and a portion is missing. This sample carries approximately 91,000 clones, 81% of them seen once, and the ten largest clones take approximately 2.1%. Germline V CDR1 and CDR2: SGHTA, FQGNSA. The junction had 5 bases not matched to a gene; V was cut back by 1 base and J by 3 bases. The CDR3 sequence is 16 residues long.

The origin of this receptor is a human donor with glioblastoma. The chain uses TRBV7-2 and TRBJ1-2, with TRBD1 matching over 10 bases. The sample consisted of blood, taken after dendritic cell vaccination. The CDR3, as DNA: TGTGCCAGCAGCTTAGGGGGACAGGGGTCTGACTATGGCTACACCTTC. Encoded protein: CASSLGGQGSDYGYTF.